This T cell receptor beta chain originates from a study of PD-1 blockade in classical Hodgkin lymphoma (dated by TCRdb to 2020 to 2021). Some background on the complete study: Nivolumab dosing was 3 mg/kg intravenously every 2 weeks, continuing until either disease progression or unacceptable toxicity. To define a peripheral blood immune signature of response to PD-1 blockade in classical Hodgkin lymphoma, the study combined TCR beta sequencing with CyTOF.

For this clone: This receptor's antigen is unknown. Qualities for individual bases were not recorded, and no much larger clone is one base off.

What the authors observed across the whole study: Patients starting nivolumab less than 1 year after ASCT had lower diversity and were excluded from later analyses to avoid confounding by immune reconstitution. Trial patients achieving complete response had baseline diversity similar to newly diagnosed patients, whereas partial responders and progressors had significantly lower diversity. The study was limited to a single clinical trial cohort, and causes of repertoire differences, possibly disease activity or prior therapy, remained undefined. Baseline TCR diversity was reported to be lower in newly diagnosed patients than in healthy donors, and even lower in relapsed/refractory patients. By C4D1, a significant rise was seen in CD4+ TCR diversity but not in CD8+ TCR diversity (p=0.0027 vs p=0.16), and the rise was most apparent among complete responders (p=0.02).

The time point label, as the study defines it: cycle 4 day 1 (C4D1), after 6 weeks of nivolumab. Every trial patient had relapsed following autologous stem cell transplantation, and prior brentuximab vedotin exposure was what differed among cohorts A, B and C. The trial cohort comprised roughly 50 patients with relapsed/refractory classical Hodgkin lymphoma whose best overall responses were complete response, partial response or progressive disease. In the multi-cohort phase II CheckMate 205 trial, trial patients received single-agent nivolumab. An independent review committee assessed best overall response using the 2007 International Working Group response criteria. Trial PBMCs were collected just before the start of nivolumab (C1D1) and during therapy at cycle 2 day 1 and cycle 4 day 1. After peripheral blood was drawn into 8 mL Vacutainer Cell Preparation Tubes, PBMCs were isolated by centrifugation and then cryopreserved.

The CDR3 starts with the cysteine, ends with the phenylalanine, and has 16 residues. Kept here is only the CDR3 DNA, which spans 48 bases and is read in frame from base 1. V is shortened by 3 bases, J by 3 bases, and the region joining them spans 14 bases. For CDR1 and CDR2, the germline V gene lists MDHEN and SYDVKM. Genomic DNA was isolated using the Qiagen DNeasy kit from unsorted PBMCs as well as from negatively selected CD4+ and CD8+ fractions. Using primers that anneal to V and J segments, immunoSEQ multiplex PCR amplified the TCR beta CDR3 regions. A synthetic immune receptor repertoire was used to minimize amplification bias, and any residual bias was removed computationally once sequencing was done. The published analysis was carried out like this. Repertoire diversity was quantified as the Shannon entropy index using custom Python scripts. Unsorted, CD4+ and CD8+ repertoires were analyzed separately, except in combined analyses where CD4+ and CD8+ sequences were merged in silico. Clonal expansion was defined as a frequency increase of at least 2-fold after treatment compared with C1D1, and clones undetected at baseline were assigned a pseudocount of 0.5. Clones with 0 or 1 copy at C1D1 were defined as singleton clones, while clones with 2 or more copies were defined as non-singleton clones. Clones expanded in unsorted samples were labelled as CD4+, CD8+ or unknown by matching protein sequences in sorted samples from the same patient. Wilcoxon tests on paired samples were used to test diversity changes from C1D1 to C4D1. The source is immuneACCESS, and TCRdb retained only in-frame sequences with V and J called. Part of the clones is not carried over; for the studies checked, unresolved V genes explain less than half of this, and the remainder is unexplained. From that table come the V and J calls and clone size; the DNA was used to work out D and trimming. This sample comprises tens of thousands of clones, about 70% of them detected only once. Of the sample, approximately 3% falls within the top ten clones.

The TCR comes from a human donor with classical Hodgkin lymphoma. Recombination joined TRBV28 with TRBJ2-2; the best D guess is TRBD1, with 5 bases matching. Sequencing was performed on peripheral blood mononuclear cells (PBMCs), taken before the fourth cycle of nivolumab. The bases are TGTGCCAGCAGTTTCCTTGGGGCGTTGGACACCGGGGAGCTGTTTTTT. This codes for CASSFLGALDTGELFF.